A single sample is the source of the 12 T cell receptor beta chains below, sequenced in a study of identical twins listed by TCRdb under 2016. The protocol used for the library was 5' RACE. TCRdb shows the sequencer as Illumina HiSeq 2000. TCRdb trimmed public reads at Q25 via fastp, called clones via MiXCR and kept in-frame beta chains. Rows with one shared CDR3 protein collapse into an entry with the most common genes and DNA. Recorded for this sample are roughly 350,000 distinct CDR3 sequences; 9% to 15% of them occurred a single time. Of the sample, more than 6% falls within the top ten clones. These data were likewise used in another study, on yellow fever vaccine responses in identical twins.

Sequenced sample: CD8+ T cells sorted from blood. All receptors derive from a woman younger than 35 in good health.

This rearrangement joins TRBV7-6 to TRBJ2-3, with D perhaps given as TRBD1 or TRBD2 (5 bases each). In germline, CDR1 is SGHVS, CDR2 FNYEAQ. Trimming removed 5 bases at V and 0 bases at J, with 15 bases between. CDR3 length: 16 amino acids. The CDR3 bases are TGTGCCAGCAGCCCGGTCGCCGGGGCTAGCACAGATACGCAGTATTTT. Protein product: CASSPVAGASTDTQYF.

In this sample, this clonotype turned up a few times. The chain combines TRBV5-1 with TRBJ2-5; TRBD2 aligns across 10 bases. The CDR3 sequence is 16 residues long. J gave up 2 bases and V 2 bases, and 6 bases lay outside the gene matches. CDR1 and CDR2 (germline): SGHRS, YFSETQ. The CDR3 is CASSLVIAGGQETQYF. The DNA for the CDR3 is TGCGCCAGCAGCTTAGTTATAGCGGGAGGACAAGAGACCCAGTACTTC.

The rearrangement uses TRBV7-6 and TRBJ2-1; TRBD2 agrees at 9 bases. The ends lost 1 base at V and 9 bases at J; junction bases unmatched: 13. The CDR3 runs 17 residues. The V gene's germline CDR1 is SGHVS and CDR2 FNYEAQ. The CDR3 DNA follows: TGTGCCAGCAGCTTAGTCCCTAGCGGGAATGGGAGGAGTGAGCAGTTCTTC. Encoded protein: CASSLVPSGNGRSEQFF.

The J gene is TRBJ2-1, the V gene TRBV7-3; 9 bases align to TRBD2. The CDR3 is 16 amino acids. V was clipped by 2 bases and J by 13 bases; unmatched bases: 15. Per germline, CDR1 SGHTA and CDR2 FQGTGA. The CDR3, as DNA: TGTGCCAGCAGCTTATCGGTTAGCGGGAGTCATAAGGATCAGTTCTTC. Protein product: CASSLSVSGSHKDQFF.

The V gene is TRBV29-1, the J gene TRBJ2-1; weak D call: TRBD2 (5 bases). Germline CDR1 SQVTM, CDR2 ANQGSEA. The CDR3 covers 12 residues. The germline V and J ends were trimmed by 6 bases and 7 bases, with 13 bases remaining between them. Here the CDR3 DNA reads TGCAGCGTCGGACTTAACTTGAATGAGCAGTTCTTC. As protein: CSVGLNLNEQFF.

This clonotype came up a few times. This chain joins TRBV27 and TRBJ2-1; a possible D gene is TRBD2 (5 bases). The germline CDR1 and CDR2 sequences are MNHEY and SMNVEV (reference sequence). Trimming took 5 bases from V and 3 from J, leaving 11 bases between them. The length of the CDR3 is 14 residues. The CDR3 spells CASSGEPLYNEQFF. CDR3 nucleotide sequence: TGTGCCAGCAGTGGGGAGCCCCTCTACAATGAGCAGTTCTTC.

The gene calls are TRBV27 and TRBJ2-1; D ambiguous. The V end lost 8 bases, the J end lost 0 bases, and 14 bases lay between the germline ends. The CDR3 sequence is 15 residues long. Germline-derived CDR1 and CDR2 are MNHEY and SMNVEV (reference sequence). The CDR3 loop reads CASQSEDSSYNEQFF. The DNA for the CDR3 is TGTGCCAGCCAATCCGAGGATAGCTCCTACAATGAGCAGTTCTTC.

There are many counts of this clonotype. The chain carries TRBV27 and TRBJ1-1; D may be TRBD1 (5 bases). Germline-derived CDR1 and CDR2 are MNHEY and SMNVEV (reference sequence). V dropped 3 bases and J dropped 5 bases, with 13 bases sitting between them. The CDR3 is 14 residues long. The CDR3 reads CASSLAGGSTEAFF. The CDR3 DNA reads TGTGCCAGCAGTTTGGCGGGGGGGAGTACTGAAGCTTTCTTT.

This clonotype was seen a few times. The chain carries TRBV4-1 and TRBJ2-5; 14 bases match TRBD2. Germline V gives CDR1 MGHRA, CDR2 YSYEKL. The length of the CDR3 is 19 residues. V shed 0 bases and J 3 bases; nucleotides not matched to a gene: 9. CDR3 sequence (DNA): TGCGCCAGCAGCCAAGAGCCCGTGGGACTAGCGGGAGCTGAAGAGACCCAGTACTTC. It yields the protein CASSQEPVGLAGAEETQYF.

The table lists this clonotype with many counts. This chain uses TRBV27 with TRBJ1-1; 8 bases match TRBD1. Trimming cost V 3 bases and J 1 base; bases outside gene matches: 1. CDR3 length equals 14 residues. The germline CDR1 and CDR2 sequences are MNHEY and SMNVEV (reference sequence). The CDR3 nucleotides are TGTGCCAGCAGTTTCGACAGGGGGAACACTGAAGCTTTCTTT. Translating it yields CASSFDRGNTEAFF.

V is TRBV20-1 and J is TRBJ2-1; D is possibly TRBD1 (6 bases). Trimming shortened V by 1 base and J by 4 bases, and 8 bases separated the two germline ends. The CDR3 runs to 13 residues. CDR1 and CDR2 (germline): DFQATT, SNEGSKA (reference sequence). CDR3 sequence: CSARGGHYNEQFF. As DNA, the CDR3 is TGCAGTGCTAGAGGGGGACATTACAATGAGCAGTTCTTC.

This clonotype has only a few counts. The genes are TRBV27 and TRBJ2-1, with D tentatively TRBD1 (6 bases). V dropped 5 bases and J dropped 8 bases, with 16 bases sitting between them. The CDR3 covers 14 residues. Germline V gene sequence: CDR1 MNHEY, CDR2 SMNVEV (reference sequence). CDR3 nucleotides: TGTGCCAGCAGTATGAGGGACAACCAAGATGAGCAGTTCTTC. As protein: CASSMRDNQDEQFF.